The next 30 T cell receptor beta chains were all read from a single sample in a study of control samples from healthy donors and cancer patients. Clones were sequenced by immunoSEQ multiplex PCR, and TCRdb holds only the in-frame ones, with some missing. The table includes some 96,000 clones, about 92% detected once. The sequencing sample was made of blood. These receptors were collected from a young man in good health.

The CDR3 region is CASSEYQVGEQYF. Written as DNA, the CDR3 is TGTGCCAGCAGTGAATATCAGGTGGGCGAGCAGTACTTC. V gene TRBV25-1 combines with J gene TRBJ2-7; the D is unclear. The germline V and J ends were trimmed by 0 bases and 6 bases, with 9 bases remaining between them. The CDR3 runs 13 residues. The V gene's germline CDR1 is MGHDK and CDR2 SYGVNS.

This chain links TRBV27 with TRBJ1-6; TRBD1 might be the D (5 bases). The CDR3 sequence is 16 residues long. The ends were cut back, 8 bases at V and 3 bases at J, with 17 bases in the middle. The germline V gene encodes CDR1 MNHEY and CDR2 SMNVEV (reference sequence). The CDR3 coding sequence is TGTGCCAGCCAAACGGGGAGGGGCGACTATAATTCACCCCTCCACTTT. It is translated as CASQTGRGDYNSPLHF.

The J gene is TRBJ2-3, the V gene TRBV5-4; weak D call: TRBD2 (5 bases). The CDR3 loop spans 15 amino acids. CDR1 is SGHNT and CDR2 is YYREEE in the germline V gene (reference sequence). The V and J ends lost 4 bases and 2 bases respectively, with 14 bases between them. The CDR3 DNA reads as TGTGCCAGCAGCAACCCCCGGGGTTACACAGATACGCAGTATTTT. Protein product: CASSNPRGYTDTQYF.

The genes are TRBV4-3 and TRBJ2-5; no definite D call. The CDR3 contains 14 residues. CDR1 LGHNA and CDR2 YSLEER come from the germline V gene. V lost 1 base, J lost 3 bases, and 9 bases lay in between. CDR3 coding DNA: TGCGCCAGCAGCCAAGTTGTCAGAGAAGAGACCCAGTACTTC. Its protein is CASSQVVREETQYF.

V and J are TRBV13 and TRBJ2-3; no definite D call. The ends were cut back, 0 bases at V and 5 bases at J, with 6 bases in the middle. The CDR3 covers 13 residues. Germline V gene sequence: CDR1 PRHDT, CDR2 FYEKMQ (reference sequence). This chain's CDR3 is CASSLGLRDTQYF. CDR3 nucleotide sequence: TGTGCCAGCAGCTTAGGCCTTCGAGATACGCAGTATTTT. Together with reference TRBV13 and TRBJ2-3, the CDR3 gives the full variable domain: AAGVIQSPRHLIKEKRETATLKCYPIPRHDTVYWYQQGPGQDPQFLISFYEKMQSDKGSIPDRFSAQQFSDYHSELNMSSLELGDSALYFCASSLGLRDTQYFGPGTRLTVL.

A few counts support this clone. This chain connects TRBV6-5 to TRBJ2-1, with 9 bases aligning to TRBD1. The germline gives CDR1 MNHEY, CDR2 SVGAGI. Unmatched junction bases numbered 5, after V lost 6 bases and J lost 8 bases. CDR3 size: 13 residues. DNA of the CDR3: TGTGCCAGCAGCGGGACAGGGTTAGATGAGCAGTTCTTC. Encoded protein: CASSGTGLDEQFF.

This clone came up once. This chain connects TRBV15 to TRBJ1-6; D is possibly TRBD1 (5 bases). The CDR3 is 16 residues long. CDR1 is LNHNV and CDR2 is YYDKDF in the germline V gene (reference sequence). V shed 1 base and J shed 7 bases, with 14 bases lying between them. The CDR3 here is CATSRGLGAGNSPLHF. For the CDR3, the DNA is TGTGCCACCAGCAGAGGTCTAGGGGCAGGGAATTCACCCCTCCACTTT.

This chain connects TRBV9 to TRBJ2-7; D possibly corresponds to TRBD2 (6 bases). Germline assignment: CDR1 SGDLS and CDR2 YYNGEE. V was trimmed by 0 bases and J by 4 bases, leaving 14 bases between them. The CDR3 length is 15 residues. CDR3 amino acids: CASSVEISGEYEQYF. The CDR3 DNA sequence: TGTGCCAGCAGCGTAGAGATTAGCGGAGAATACGAGCAGTACTTC.

The chain recombines TRBV6-5 with TRBJ1-1; D is uncertain. CDR1 is MNHEY, CDR2 SVGAGI, per germline. V was shortened by 6 bases and J by 5 bases, with 10 bases between the two germline ends. The CDR3 has 12 amino acids. The CDR3: CASSQTGTEAFF. Here the CDR3 DNA reads TGTGCCAGCAGCCAGACTGGGACTGAAGCTTTCTTT.

About this clone: The germline gene is not matched at one end of the junction; a read error may be the cause. This sequence joins TRBV29-1 and TRBJ1-3, with D hard to call. From germline, CDR1 is SQVTM and CDR2 ANQGSEA. The CDR3 is made up of 13 amino acids. The CDR3 DNA follows: TGCAGCGGGAGTAGGGATTTTGGACACACCATATATTTT. Residues: CSGSRDFGHTIYF.

This chain links TRBV27 with TRBJ2-5, with D tentatively TRBD1 (6 bases). V was trimmed by 6 bases and J by 7 bases, leaving 15 bases between them. The CDR3 contains 13 residues. CDR1 and CDR2 (germline): MNHEY, SMNVEV (reference sequence). The chain's CDR3 is CASRVTGASTQYF. The CDR3, as DNA: TGTGCCAGCAGGGTGACAGGAGCATCGACCCAGTACTTC.

The chain has TRBV27 and TRBJ2-7; weak D call: TRBD1 (5 bases). The V end lost 5 bases, the J end lost 5 bases, and 10 bases lay between the germline ends. This CDR3 region has 12 residues. Germline V gene lookup returns CDR1 MNHEY and CDR2 SMNVEV (reference sequence). The CDR3 spells CASSRAGNEQYF. In DNA form, the CDR3 reads TGTGCCAGCAGTCGGGCAGGGAACGAGCAGTACTTC.

The rearrangement uses TRBV5-1 and TRBJ1-2, with D unclear. Trimming took 0 bases from V and 8 from J, leaving 20 bases between them. The CDR3 has 16 amino acids. Germline V gives CDR1 SGHRS, CDR2 YFSETQ. CDR3 DNA sequence: TGCGCCAGCAGCTTGGGGCAGACCATTCCGCTCGGGGGCTACACCTTC. Translated: CASSLGQTIPLGGYTF. The whole variable domain, filled in from reference TRBV5-1 and TRBJ1-2, reads KAGVTQTPRYLIKTRGQQVTLSCSPISGHRSVSWYQQTPGQGLQFLFEYFSETQRNKGNFPGRFSGRQFSNSRSEMNVSTLELGDSALYLCASSLGQTIPLGGYTFGSGTRLTVV.

The J gene is TRBJ2-2, the V gene TRBV5-1; D perhaps matches TRBD1 (5 bases). Germline loops: CDR1 SGHRS, CDR2 YFSETQ. There are 15 residues in the CDR3. V was pared by 0 bases and J by 3 bases, with 9 bases between. The CDR3 region has the DNA TGCGCCAGCAGCTTGGATAGGGGATACACCGGGGAGCTGTTTTTT. It is translated as CASSLDRGYTGELFF.

This chain links TRBV7-9 with TRBJ1-1; D uncertain. Per the germline V gene, CDR1 is SEHNR and CDR2 is FQNEAQ (reference sequence). CDR3 length: 12 residues. Trimming took off 6 bases at V and 7 bases at J, with 12 bases between the two ends. The CDR3 region is CASRPSGIEAFF. In nucleotides, the CDR3 is TGTGCCAGCAGACCCAGCGGGATTGAAGCTTTCTTT.

This CDR3 reads CASSEMPGTNQPQHF. In DNA, the CDR3 is TGTGCCAGCAGTGAGATGCCCGGGACCAATCAGCCCCAGCATTTT. V and J are TRBV6-1 and TRBJ1-5, with D possibly TRBD1 on 5 matching bases. This CDR3 contains 15 residues. Trimming left V 3 bases short and J 3 bases short, with 12 bases between. Germline V gene data show CDR1 as MNHNS and CDR2 as SASEGT.

V is TRBV6-5 and J is TRBJ2-1; TRBD2 agrees at 8 bases. This CDR3 has 15 residues. Per germline, CDR1 MNHEY and CDR2 SVGAGI. V shed 0 bases, J shed 6 bases, and the junction held 4 bases outside the gene matches. CDR3 protein: CASSYSLAGLNEQFF. The CDR3 bases are TGTGCCAGCAGTTACTCCCTAGCGGGCCTCAATGAGCAGTTCTTC.

This rearrangement joins TRBV9 to TRBJ1-2; D is perhaps TRBD1 (6 bases). This CDR3 is 15 amino acids long. Germline loops: CDR1 SGDLS, CDR2 YYNGEE. Trimming cost V 0 bases and J 7 bases, with 16 bases left between them. Here the CDR3 DNA reads TGTGCCAGCAGCGTAGACCGGGGGCCCGGGTTTGGCTACACCTTC. The encoded protein is CASSVDRGPGFGYTF. Supplemented by reference TRBV9 and TRBJ1-2, the full variable domain reads DSGVTQTPKHLITATGQRVTLRCSPRSGDLSVYWYQQSLDQGLQFLIQYYNGEERAKGNILERFSAQQFPDLHSELNLSSLELGDSALYFCASSVDRGPGFGYTFGSGTRLTVV.

The chain links TRBV15 to TRBJ1-4, with a possible D match to TRBD1 (6 bases). The CDR3 has 16 amino acids. Germline CDR1 and CDR2: LNHNV and YYDKDF (reference sequence). The V and J ends lost 2 bases and 4 bases respectively, with 14 bases between them. As DNA, the CDR3 is TGTGCCACCAGCAGAACCGGGACACAACTTAATGAAAAACTGTTTTTT. Protein sequence: CATSRTGTQLNEKLFF.

In this sample, this clone turned up once. This chain links TRBV10-3 with TRBJ2-1; D call uncertain. CDR1 is ENHRY, CDR2 SYGVKD, per germline. Trimming took off 3 bases at V and 1 base at J, with 13 bases between the two ends. This CDR3 is 16 amino acids long. The CDR3 spells CAISDPRGVSYNEQFF. CDR3 DNA sequence: TGTGCCATCAGTGACCCCCGTGGGGTATCCTACAATGAGCAGTTCTTC.

This chain connects TRBV7-2 to TRBJ2-1; D is undetermined. Trimming pared 5 bases from V and 6 bases from J, leaving 17 bases between. Germline-derived CDR1 and CDR2 are SGHTA and FQGNSA. The CDR3 length is 15 residues. The DNA of the CDR3 is TGTGCCAGCAGCCCCCCTGGTGGGTGGGTCAATGAGCAGTTCTTC. Translation gives CASSPPGGWVNEQFF.

This chain connects TRBV11-2 to TRBJ2-3; D uncertain. The germline V gene has CDR1 SGHAT and CDR2 FQNNGV. The germline V and J ends were trimmed by 3 bases and 4 bases, with 8 bases remaining between them. CDR3 length equals 13 residues. The CDR3 nucleotides read TGTGCCAGCAGCTTGGCAGGCCCAGATACGCAGTATTTT. This gives the protein CASSLAGPDTQYF.

The gene calls are TRBV7-8 and TRBJ2-3; tentative D call: TRBD2 (6 bases). Trimming shortened V by 1 base and J by 1 base, and 12 bases separated the two germline ends. Germline CDR1 reads SGHVS; CDR2 reads FQNEAQ. The CDR3 totals 16 residues. The CDR3 sequence: CASSLVGWGGTDTQYF. The CDR3 DNA follows: TGTGCCAGCAGCTTAGTGGGATGGGGGGGCACAGATACGCAGTATTTT.

V gene TRBV5-6 combines with J gene TRBJ2-2; D gene uncertain. This CDR3 has 13 residues. In germline, CDR1 is SGHDT, CDR2 YYEEEE. V was pared by 0 bases and J by 3 bases, with 3 bases between. The CDR3 sequence is CASSLEDTGELFF. CDR3 coding DNA: TGTGCCAGCAGCTTGGAGGACACCGGGGAGCTGTTTTTT.

J is TRBJ1-3 and V is TRBV5-5; D unresolved. Germline values: CDR1 SGHKS, CDR2 YYEKEE (reference sequence). V was clipped by 1 base and J by 0 bases, with 11 bases between them. The CDR3 has 16 amino acids. CDR3 region: CASSLSPGISGNTIYF. The CDR3 nucleotides read TGTGCCAGCAGCTTGTCACCAGGCATCTCTGGAAACACCATATATTTT.

The chain links TRBV5-1 to TRBJ2-1; 9 nucleotides line up with TRBD2. CDR1 is SGHRS, CDR2 YFSETQ, per germline. With 5 bases clipped from V and 6 bases from J, the junction kept 6 bases outside the gene matches. This CDR3 has 14 amino acids. The CDR3 loop reads CASRNSGRGNEQFF. CDR3 sequence (DNA): TGCGCCAGCAGAAATAGCGGGAGAGGCAATGAGCAGTTCTTC.

The chain employs TRBV2 and TRBJ2-1; 9 bases align to TRBD1. This CDR3 has 12 amino acids. The ends lost 11 bases at V and 4 bases at J; junction bases unmatched: 3. In germline, CDR1 is SNHLY, CDR2 FYNNEI. CDR3 residues: CAGTGIYNEQFF. CDR3 in DNA: TGTGCCGGGACAGGGATTTACAATGAGCAGTTCTTC.

The chain combines TRBV6-5 with TRBJ2-2; D is unresolved. The V end was cut by 11 bases, the J end by 6 bases, with 19 bases between. This CDR3 comprises 14 residues. Germline CDR1 and CDR2: MNHEY and SVGAGI. The CDR3 coding sequence is TGTGCCGTACATGAGAACCTTCTTGCCGGGGAGCTGTTTTTT. Residues: CAVHENLLAGELFF.

This chain uses TRBV20-1 with TRBJ1-1, with D unresolved. CDR1 is DFQATT and CDR2 is SNEGSKA in the germline V gene (reference sequence). V was clipped by 3 bases and J by 0 bases, with 8 bases between them. The CDR3 loop spans 13 amino acids. The CDR3 region has the DNA TGCAGTGCTAGTAGCGGGTTGAACACTGAAGCTTTCTTT. Protein: CSASSGLNTEAFF.

This rearrangement joins TRBV30 to TRBJ2-4; unclear D gene. There are 15 residues in the CDR3. CDR1 is GTSNPN and CDR2 is SVGIG in the germline V gene (reference sequence). Trimming took 0 bases from V and 1 from J, leaving 10 bases between them. The CDR3 here is CAWSVPATAKNIQYF. The CDR3 DNA reads as TGTGCCTGGAGTGTCCCAGCCACGGCCAAAAACATTCAGTACTTC.